The clone carrying this TCR beta chain showed up just once. Antigen: not known. A second PCR, run for 7 to 11 cycles, used a sample-barcoded 5' primer plus a J-beta primer mix. TCRdb reanalysed the 5' RACE reads using MiXCR and keeps one entry per CDR3 protein. The sample yields 600,000 to 800,000 distinct CDR3 sequences, over 40% seen once. The data stem from a study of blood T cells in healthy people across ages. V was shortened by 8 bases and J by 4 bases, with 9 bases between the two germline ends. This CDR3 region has 12 residues. CDR1 is LNHNV and CDR2 is YYDKDF in the germline V gene (reference sequence). Study-wide results and limits: A roughly linear age-dependent decrease characterized TCR beta diversity per million T cells. Donor CMV status was unknown, possibly confounding expanded clonotype changes.

The chain employs TRBV15 and TRBJ1-5, with D possibly matching TRBD1 (5 bases). The TCR was taken from a woman of 80 years or more in good health. Specimen: blood. The CDR3 region has the DNA TGTGCCACCGGGGGTAGGAATCAGCCCCAGCATTTT. It yields the protein CATGGRNQPQHF. Full variable domain (outside the CDR3, taken from reference TRBV15 and TRBJ1-5): DAMVIQNPRYQVTQFGKPVTLSCSQTLNHNVMYWYQQKSSQAPKLLFHYYDKDFNNEADTPDNFQSRRPNTSFCFLDIRSPGLGDTAMYLCATGGRNQPQHFGDGTRLSIL.